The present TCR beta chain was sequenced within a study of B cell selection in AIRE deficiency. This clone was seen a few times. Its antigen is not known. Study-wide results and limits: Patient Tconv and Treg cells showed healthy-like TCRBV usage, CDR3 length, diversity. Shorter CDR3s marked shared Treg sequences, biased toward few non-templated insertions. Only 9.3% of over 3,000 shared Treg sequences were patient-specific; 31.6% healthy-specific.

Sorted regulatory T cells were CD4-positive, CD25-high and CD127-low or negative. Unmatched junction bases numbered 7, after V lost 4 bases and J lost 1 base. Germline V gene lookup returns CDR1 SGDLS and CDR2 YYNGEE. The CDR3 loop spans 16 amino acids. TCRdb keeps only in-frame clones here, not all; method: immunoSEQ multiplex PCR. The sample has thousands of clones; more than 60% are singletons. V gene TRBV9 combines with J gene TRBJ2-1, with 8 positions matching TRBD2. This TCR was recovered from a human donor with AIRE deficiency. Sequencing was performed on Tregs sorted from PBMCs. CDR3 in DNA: TGTGCCAGCAGCCCTACCCGGGGGGGGTCCTACAATGAGCAGTTCTTC. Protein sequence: CASSPTRGGSYNEQFF. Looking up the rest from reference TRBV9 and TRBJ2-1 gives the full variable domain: DSGVTQTPKHLITATGQRVTLRCSPRSGDLSVYWYQQSLDQGLQFLIQYYNGEERAKGNILERFSAQQFPDLHSELNLSSLELGDSALYFCASSPTRGGSYNEQFFGPGTRLTVL.